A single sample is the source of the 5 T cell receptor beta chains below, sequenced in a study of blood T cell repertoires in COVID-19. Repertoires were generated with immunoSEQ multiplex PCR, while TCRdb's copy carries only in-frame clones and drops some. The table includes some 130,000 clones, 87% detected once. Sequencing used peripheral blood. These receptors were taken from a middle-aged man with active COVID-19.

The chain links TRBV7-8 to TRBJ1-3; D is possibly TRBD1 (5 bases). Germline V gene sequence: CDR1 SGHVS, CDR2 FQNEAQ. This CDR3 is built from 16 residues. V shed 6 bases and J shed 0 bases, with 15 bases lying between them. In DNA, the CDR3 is TGTGCCAGCAGTTCCCAGGGAAGAGGCTCTGGAAACACCATATATTTT. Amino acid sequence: CASSSQGRGSGNTIYF.

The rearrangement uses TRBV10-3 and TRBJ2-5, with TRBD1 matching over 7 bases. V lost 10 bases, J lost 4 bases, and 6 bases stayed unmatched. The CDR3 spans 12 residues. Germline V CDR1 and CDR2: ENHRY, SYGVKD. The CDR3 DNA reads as TGTGCCACCACAGGGGCTGGAGAGACCCAGTACTTC. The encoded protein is CATTGAGETQYF.

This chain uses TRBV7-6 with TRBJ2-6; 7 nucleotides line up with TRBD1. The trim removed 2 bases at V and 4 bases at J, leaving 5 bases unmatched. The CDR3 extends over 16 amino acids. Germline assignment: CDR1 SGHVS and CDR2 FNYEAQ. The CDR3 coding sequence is TGTGCCAGCAGCTTATTCGGACAGGCCGGGGCCAACGTCCTGACTTTC. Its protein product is CASSLFGQAGANVLTF. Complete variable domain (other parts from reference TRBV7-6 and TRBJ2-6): GAGVSQSPRYKVTKRGQDVALRCDPISGHVSLYWYRQALGQGPEFLTYFNYEAQQDKSGLPNDRFSAERPEGSISTLTIQRTEQRDSAMYRCASSLFGQAGANVLTFGAGSRLTVL.

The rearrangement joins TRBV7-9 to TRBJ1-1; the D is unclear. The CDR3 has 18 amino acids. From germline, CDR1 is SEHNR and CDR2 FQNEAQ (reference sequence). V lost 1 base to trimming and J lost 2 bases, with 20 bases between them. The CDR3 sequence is CASSLGLLSPFPNTEAFF. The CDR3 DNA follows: TGTGCCAGCAGCTTAGGTCTCCTTTCCCCTTTCCCTAACACTGAAGCTTTCTTT.

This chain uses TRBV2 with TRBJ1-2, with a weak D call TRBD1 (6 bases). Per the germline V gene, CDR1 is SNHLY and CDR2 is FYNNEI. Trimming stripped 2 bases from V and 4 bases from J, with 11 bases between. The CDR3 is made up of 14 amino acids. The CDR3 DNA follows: TGTGCCAGCAGTGAAAGGACAGCCTCCTATGGCTACACCTTC. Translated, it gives CASSERTASYGYTF.